The 3 T cell receptor beta chains below all came from one sample that was sequenced in a study of blood T cell repertoires in COVID-19. The repertoire was sequenced with immunoSEQ multiplex PCR; TCRdb's copy has only in-frame clones and lacks some. The table shows about 95,000 clones, with approximately 88% occurring only once. The specimen was peripheral blood. The receptor source for this set is a man aged 60-69 years with COVID-19, enrolled during active disease.

The rearrangement uses TRBV2 and TRBJ2-5, with 8 bases lining up with TRBD1. Unmatched junction bases numbered 7, after V lost 6 bases and J lost 7 bases. CDR3 length equals 13 residues. The germline CDR1 and CDR2 sequences are SNHLY and FYNNEI. The chain's CDR3 is CASSEDRVVTQYF. CDR3 sequence (DNA): TGTGCCAGCAGCGAGGACAGGGTCGTGACCCAGTACTTC. The full variable domain, completed using reference TRBV2 and TRBJ2-5, is EPEVTQTPSHQVTQMGQEVILRCVPISNHLYFYWYRQILGQKVEFLVSFYNNEISEKSEIFDDQFSVERPDGSNFTLKIRSTKLEDSAMYFCASSEDRVVTQYFGPGTRLLVL.

Only a few counts were recorded for this clone. This rearrangement joins TRBV5-5 to TRBJ1-4; D may be TRBD1 (6 bases). The V end was cut by 5 bases, the J end by 8 bases, with 13 bases between. Germline-derived CDR1 and CDR2 are SGHKS and YYEKEE (reference sequence). This CDR3 contains 13 residues. DNA of the CDR3: TGTGCCAGCAGGGGGTGGACAGAAGAAAAACTGTTTTTT. Translated, it gives CASRGWTEEKLFF.

This clone was counted once. This chain links TRBV7-3 with TRBJ2-1; the D gene is possibly TRBD1 (7 bases). Germline assignment: CDR1 SGHTA and CDR2 FQGTGA. This CDR3 is 18 amino acids long. Trimming took off 1 base at V and 3 bases at J, with 19 bases between the two ends. As DNA, the CDR3 is TGTGCCAGCAGCTTAAGCGGGACAGCCCGTGGGGGCTACAATGAGCAGTTCTTC. The encoded protein is CASSLSGTARGGYNEQFF.